Following are 27 T cell receptor beta chains from one sample sequenced in a study of cytomegalovirus exposure and HLA in healthy donors. With 60 Vbeta and 13 Jbeta primers, the PCR was carried out. Sequencing used immunoSEQ multiplex PCR; TCRdb keeps in-frame clones, though not all of them. The sample holds under 35,000 clones, about 63% seen once. Sequenced: PBMCs. The source of these receptors is a man aged 45-65 years in good health and CMV-seropositive.

The gene calls are TRBV6-1 and TRBJ1-2, with a weak D call TRBD1 (5 bases). The CDR3 is made up of 14 amino acids. V was cut by 0 bases and J by 4 bases, with 9 bases left in between. Germline CDR1 is MNHNS and CDR2 is SASEGT. CDR3 residues: CASSEAGGSYGYTF. CDR3 DNA sequence: TGTGCCAGCAGTGAAGCGGGGGGATCCTATGGCTACACCTTC.

The chain joins TRBV7-9 to TRBJ1-1; weak D call: TRBD1 (5 bases). The CDR3 is 13 residues long. Germline-derived CDR1 and CDR2 are SEHNR and FQNEAQ (reference sequence). Deletions cut 3 bases from V and 2 bases from J, with 7 bases between. CDR3 sequence: CASSLDTNTEAFF. In DNA form, the CDR3 reads TGTGCCAGCAGCTTGGACACAAACACTGAAGCTTTCTTT.

V usage is TRBV7-2 and J usage is TRBJ2-5, with D uncertain. The ends were cut back, 6 bases at V and 5 bases at J, with 10 bases in the middle. Germline lookup yields CDR1 SGHTA and CDR2 FQGNSA. The CDR3 covers 12 residues. CDR3 sequence reads: CASSFDLETQYF. The CDR3 coding sequence is TGTGCCAGCAGTTTCGACTTGGAGACCCAGTACTTC. The full variable domain, with the rest looked up from reference TRBV7-2 and TRBJ2-5, is GAGVSQSPSNKVTEKGKDVELRCDPISGHTALYWYRQSLGQGLEFLIYFQGNSAPDKSGLPSDRFSAERTGGSVSTLTIQRTQQEDSAVYLCASSFDLETQYFGPGTRLLVL.

The chain is built from TRBV6-1 and TRBJ2-1, with D tentatively TRBD2 (5 bases). Trimming removed 8 bases at V and 4 bases at J, with 12 bases between. The length of the CDR3 is 13 residues. Germline V gene lookup returns CDR1 MNHNS and CDR2 SASEGT. The CDR3 region is CASVGSGYNEQFF. As DNA, the CDR3 is TGTGCCAGCGTAGGCAGCGGATACAATGAGCAGTTCTTC.

The chain recombines TRBV2 with TRBJ1-1; no firm D call. Trimming left V 7 bases short and J 8 bases short, with 11 bases between. CDR1 and CDR2 from the germline V gene are SNHLY and FYNNEI. This CDR3 spans 11 amino acids. CDR3 region: CASTLLVEAFF. The CDR3 nucleotides read TGTGCCAGCACTTTACTTGTGGAAGCTTTCTTT.

The chain is built from TRBV5-6 and TRBJ1-6; D might be TRBD1 (6 bases). V lost 4 bases, J lost 9 bases, and 14 bases lay in between. Germline lookup yields CDR1 SGHDT and CDR2 YYEEEE. The CDR3 totals 14 residues. CDR3 coding DNA: TGTGCCAGCAGCGGGGGCCTCCCTTTTTCACCCCTCCACTTT. It encodes CASSGGLPFSPLHF.

The chain joins TRBV27 to TRBJ1-1, with D perhaps TRBD1 (6 bases). The CDR3 extends over 13 amino acids. The V gene lost 6 bases and the J gene lost 3 bases, with 11 bases spanning the gap. CDR1 and CDR2 from the germline V gene are MNHEY and SMNVEV (reference sequence). For the CDR3, the DNA is TGTGCCAGCAGCGCGACAGGTTACACTGAAGCTTTCTTT. It translates to CASSATGYTEAFF.

The rearrangement uses TRBV4-1 and TRBJ2-1, with D tentatively TRBD2 (6 bases). CDR3 length equals 11 residues. Germline V gene sequence: CDR1 MGHRA, CDR2 YSYEKL. V dropped 4 bases and J dropped 15 bases, with 13 bases sitting between them. The CDR3 is CASSPVGGGFF. The CDR3 region has the DNA TGCGCCAGCAGCCCGGTGGGGGGAGGGTTCTTC.

This chain connects TRBV10-3 to TRBJ2-5; D is ambiguous. Germline CDR1 ENHRY, CDR2 SYGVKD. V was trimmed by 4 bases and J by 0 bases, leaving 6 bases between them. CDR3 length equals 13 residues. The CDR3 DNA sequence: TGTGCCATCAGTGGGCAGGACCAAGAGACCCAGTACTTC. Translating it yields CAISGQDQETQYF.

In this sample, this clone turned up once. The V call is TRBV19, the J call TRBJ1-2; 7 bases agree with TRBD1. With V trimmed by 10 bases and J by 0 bases, 5 bases remained unmatched. The CDR3 has 13 residues. CDR1 and CDR2 from the germline V gene are LNHDA and SQIVND (reference sequence). The CDR3 loop is CATQQGANYGYTF. The CDR3 bases are TGTGCCACCCAGCAGGGGGCTAACTATGGCTACACCTTC.

The chain joins TRBV6-6 to TRBJ1-1; D gene unclear. This CDR3 comprises 12 residues. The germline CDR1 and CDR2 sequences are MNHNY and SVGAGI (reference sequence). Trimming stripped 6 bases from V and 8 bases from J, with 13 bases between. CDR3 region: CASRPNGVEAFF. Here the CDR3 DNA reads TGTGCCAGCAGACCCAACGGAGTAGAAGCTTTCTTT.

This clone was seen only once. The chain has TRBV7-9 and TRBJ1-1; D is uncertain. With 1 base removed from V and 1 base from J, the gap between germline ends came to 4 bases. This CDR3 comprises 13 residues. From germline, CDR1 is SEHNR and CDR2 FQNEAQ (reference sequence). The CDR3 here is CASSLEQNTEAFF. CDR3 bases: TGTGCCAGCAGCTTAGAACAGAACACTGAAGCTTTCTTT.

This chain links TRBV5-4 with TRBJ2-5; possible D gene TRBD1, 5 bases. Germline assignment: CDR1 SGHNT and CDR2 YYREEE (reference sequence). The CDR3 covers 13 residues. V dropped 2 bases and J dropped 7 bases, with 12 bases sitting between them. CDR3 in amino acids: CASSLQDTGTQYF. The CDR3 region has the DNA TGTGCCAGCAGCTTACAAGATACAGGGACCCAGTACTTC.

This chain connects TRBV7-2 to TRBJ1-1; 7 positions match TRBD1. The V gene's germline CDR1 is SGHTA and CDR2 FQGNSA. V shed 4 bases and J 5 bases; nucleotides not matched to a gene: 7. The CDR3 runs to 14 residues. For the CDR3, the DNA is TGTGCCAGCAGCTCAAGACAGGGATGGACTGAAGCTTTCTTT. Translating gives CASSSRQGWTEAFF.

The chain is built from TRBV29-1 and TRBJ2-7; D is perhaps TRBD2 (5 bases). The V and J ends lost 4 bases and 2 bases respectively, with 6 bases between them. Germline V lookup: CDR1 SQVTM, CDR2 ANQGSEA. CDR3 length: 11 amino acids. Written as DNA, the CDR3 is TGCAGCGTTGGACTACCCTACGAGCAGTACTTC. Protein: CSVGLPYEQYF.

This rearrangement joins TRBV28 to TRBJ2-2; D gene unclear. The CDR3 covers 14 residues. Per germline, CDR1 MDHEN and CDR2 SYDVKM. V lost 4 bases, J lost 6 bases, and 12 bases lay in between. Here the CDR3 DNA reads TGTGCCAGCAGTTCTTCACAGCAGCCCGGGGAGCTGTTTTTT. It translates to CASSSSQQPGELFF.

V and J are TRBV6-6 and TRBJ2-1; possibly TRBD2 for D (6 bases). The CDR3 is 14 amino acids. CDR1 and CDR2 from the germline V gene are MNHNY and SVGAGI (reference sequence). V lost 5 bases and J lost 4, with 12 bases in between. CDR3 bases: TGTGCCAGCAGTGACCAGCGGGCATACAATGAGCAGTTCTTC. It yields the protein CASSDQRAYNEQFF.

This rearrangement joins TRBV30 to TRBJ1-2; the D gene is possibly TRBD1 (6 bases). Deletions cut 3 bases from V and 3 bases from J, with 11 bases between. The CDR3 sequence is 13 residues long. Germline loops: CDR1 GTSNPN, CDR2 SVGIG (reference sequence). CDR3 in DNA: TGTGCCTGGAGAGCGGGACACCACTATGGCTACACCTTC. This codes for CAWRAGHHYGYTF.

The chain employs TRBV5-1 and TRBJ2-7; a possible D gene is TRBD1 (6 bases). The CDR3 totals 14 residues. Per the germline V gene, CDR1 is SGHRS and CDR2 is YFSETQ. Between the trimmed V and J ends, which lost 5 bases and 5 bases, there was a span of 17 bases. CDR3 loop: CASRTTAGVDEQYF. Written as DNA, the CDR3 is TGCGCCAGCAGGACCACCGCAGGGGTCGACGAGCAGTACTTC.

The CDR3 reads CASREAQGYTEAFF. Written as DNA, the CDR3 is TGTGCCAGCAGAGAAGCTCAGGGGTACACTGAAGCTTTCTTT. The chain recombines TRBV25-1 with TRBJ1-1; TRBD1 is a possible D gene (6 bases). V lost 6 bases to trimming and J lost 3 bases, with 14 bases between them. CDR3 length: 14 amino acids. Per the germline V gene, CDR1 is MGHDK and CDR2 is SYGVNS.

The V and J genes are TRBV19 and TRBJ1-5; D is unresolved. V was shortened by 3 bases and J by 4 bases, with 7 bases between the two germline ends. This CDR3 is 13 amino acids long. Germline lookup yields CDR1 LNHDA and CDR2 SQIVND (reference sequence). CDR3 nucleotides: TGTGCCAGTAGTATTTACGAGAATCAGCCCCAGCATTTT. Translating gives CASSIYENQPQHF. Filled out from reference TRBV19 and TRBJ1-5, the complete variable domain reads DGGITQSPKYLFRKEGQNVTLSCEQNLNHDAMYWYRQDPGQGLRLIYYSQIVNDFQKGDIAEGYSVSREKKESFPLTVTSAQKNPTAFYLCASSIYENQPQHFGDGTRLSIL.

This chain uses TRBV30 with TRBJ2-5; 8 bases are a match to TRBD2. This CDR3 spans 15 amino acids. The germline CDR1 and CDR2 sequences are GTSNPN and SVGIG (reference sequence). After removal of 4 bases from V and 4 bases from J, the junction contained 11 bases not matched to a gene. Here the CDR3 DNA reads TGTGCCTGGACCTCCCTCAGCGGGAGAGCAGAGACCCAGTACTTC. It codes for CAWTSLSGRAETQYF.

This clone occurred a few times. J is TRBJ1-2 and V is TRBV29-1; a weak D match, TRBD1 (5 bases). CDR1 SQVTM and CDR2 ANQGSEA come from the germline V gene. CDR3 length equals 13 residues. V lost 7 bases and J lost 2, with 14 bases in between. The CDR3 here is CSARRGQNYGYTF. The CDR3 bases are TGCAGCGCCCGAAGGGGTCAGAACTATGGCTACACCTTC.

This clone occurred a few times. This chain connects TRBV30 to TRBJ1-6; D is uncertain. Per the germline V gene, CDR1 is GTSNPN and CDR2 is SVGIG (reference sequence). The CDR3 is 15 amino acids. V was shortened by 4 bases and J by 6 bases, with 16 bases between the two germline ends. The chain's CDR3 is CAWKITAAANSPLHF. The CDR3 nucleotides read TGTGCCTGGAAAATAACGGCGGCAGCTAATTCACCCCTCCACTTT.

V and J are TRBV10-3 and TRBJ2-7; 15 bases match TRBD2. This CDR3 region has 16 residues. V shed 10 bases and J 2 bases; nucleotides not matched to a gene: 9. Germline V gene sequence: CDR1 ENHRY, CDR2 SYGVKD. The CDR3 reads CATDSGTSGGTYEQYF. The CDR3 DNA sequence: TGTGCCACGGACTCCGGGACTAGCGGGGGGACCTACGAGCAGTACTTC.

This sequence joins TRBV4-1 and TRBJ1-5; 8 bases map to TRBD1. The CDR3 is made up of 16 amino acids. The V gene end was trimmed by 2 bases and the J gene end by 4 bases; junction bases not matched to a gene: 7. Germline loops: CDR1 MGHRA, CDR2 YSYEKL. CDR3 sequence reads: CASSQTGTGGNQPQHF. CDR3 nucleotides: TGCGCCAGCAGCCAAACGGGGACAGGAGGGAATCAGCCCCAGCATTTT.

This clone was seen only a few times. The rearrangement links TRBV6-1 to TRBJ2-7; TRBD1 aligns across 11 bases. CDR1 and CDR2 from the germline V gene are MNHNS and SASEGT. This CDR3 is built from 15 residues. V was clipped by 4 bases and J by 6 bases; unmatched bases: 8. CDR3 bases: TGTGCCAGCAGTGTTGCGAGGACAGGGGGCCTCGAGCAGTACTTC. It translates to CASSVARTGGLEQYF.